This entry lists 24 T cell receptor beta chains sequenced from one sample in a study of T-cell memory formation after mild COVID-19. Each CDR3 protein gets one entry after TCRdb re-called the 5' RACE reads with MiXCR. The table has about 560,000 distinct CDR3 sequences, around 16% seen once. Sample: PBMCs or a T cell subset sorted from them (not recorded which). Receptor source: an adult woman who had mild COVID-19 (a few samples of this study predate the infection). Cell type and time point are not known.

This clonotype was counted a few times. The chain recombines TRBV6-2 or TRBV6-3 with TRBJ2-1, with 9 bases identical to TRBD2. Trimming cost V 8 bases and J 7 bases; bases outside gene matches: 9. The germline V gene encodes CDR1 MNHEY and CDR2 SVGEGT. This CDR3 has 14 amino acids. DNA for the CDR3: TGTGCCAGCGATCCTAGCGGGGCCCATAATGAGCAGTTCTTC. It yields the protein CASDPSGAHNEQFF.

This clonotype was recorded many times. The chain uses TRBV24-1 and TRBJ2-2; 8 nucleotides line up with TRBD1. The CDR3 sequence is 17 residues long. The J segment lost 5 bases and the V segment lost 1 base, leaving 8 bases of the junction unmatched. Germline lookup yields CDR1 KGHDR and CDR2 SFDVKD. Here the CDR3 reads CATSDFRTGRLTGELFF. Written as DNA, the CDR3 is TGTGCCACCAGTGATTTTCGGACAGGGAGATTGACCGGGGAGCTGTTTTTT.

This clonotype was seen a handful of times. The rearrangement joins TRBV5-6 to TRBJ2-1; TRBD2 matches 11 bases. V lost 4 bases and J lost 0; bases outside the gene matches: 6. The CDR3 runs to 17 residues. CDR1 is SGHDT and CDR2 is YYEEEE in the germline V gene. This CDR3 is CASSPGLADSSYNEQFF. CDR3 coding DNA: TGTGCCAGCAGCCCGGGACTAGCGGACAGCTCCTACAATGAGCAGTTCTTC.

This clonotype has a handful of counts. The chain couples TRBV24-1 to TRBJ2-3, with 8 bases that match TRBD1. V was clipped by 1 base and J by 5 bases; unmatched bases: 7. The CDR3 contains 16 residues. Germline V lookup: CDR1 KGHDR, CDR2 SFDVKD. CDR3 loop: CATSDFGTGAGDTQYF. DNA for the CDR3: TGTGCCACCAGTGATTTCGGGACAGGAGCAGGAGATACGCAGTATTTT.

The V call is TRBV20-1, the J call TRBJ2-2, with TRBD1 identical over 9 bases. In germline, CDR1 is DFQATT, CDR2 SNEGSKA (reference sequence). This CDR3 has 13 amino acids. V lost 6 bases and J lost 6; bases outside the gene matches: 5. DNA of the CDR3: TGCAGTGCAGGGACAGGGAGATCCGGGGAGCTGTTTTTT. This gives the protein CSAGTGRSGELFF.

This sequence joins TRBV4-2 and TRBJ1-2, with D perhaps matching TRBD1 (6 bases). Germline CDR1 reads LGHNA; CDR2 reads YNFKEQ. This CDR3 is 16 amino acids long. Trimming cost V 0 bases and J 6 bases, with 17 bases left between them. Here the CDR3 reads CASSQDPRGGLHGYTF. The CDR3 DNA sequence: TGTGCCAGCAGCCAAGACCCCCGGGGGGGGCTGCATGGCTACACCTTC.

This clonotype turned up a few times. This rearrangement joins TRBV6-2 or TRBV6-3 to TRBJ2-7; a possible D gene is TRBD2 (6 bases). The CDR3 runs 16 residues. The germline V gene encodes CDR1 MNHEY and CDR2 SVGEGT. Deletions cut 2 bases from V and 2 bases from J, with 16 bases between. This CDR3 reads CASSYGEAGGPYEQYF. CDR3 bases: TGTGCCAGCAGTTACGGGGAGGCAGGAGGCCCCTACGAGCAGTACTTC.

This clonotype was counted only a few times. The chain carries TRBV24-1 and TRBJ2-3, with 10 bases matching TRBD2. Germline CDR1 and CDR2: KGHDR and SFDVKD. The length of the CDR3 is 13 residues. CDR3 nucleotides: TGTGCGGCGAGCGGGAGGGCAACAGATACGCAGTATTTT. The encoded protein is CAASGRATDTQYF.

The chain employs TRBV12-3 or TRBV12-4 and TRBJ1-2, with 8 nucleotides matching TRBD1. The CDR3 is made up of 14 amino acids. V lost 6 bases, J lost 4 bases, and 7 bases stayed unmatched. The CDR3: CASRDGTGIYGYTF. The CDR3 region has the DNA TGTGCCAGCAGAGACGGGACAGGAATCTATGGCTACACCTTC.

The rearrangement uses TRBV9 and TRBJ1-3, with unresolved D. The CDR3 totals 14 residues. Germline values: CDR1 SGDLS, CDR2 YYNGEE. V lost 0 bases and J 3 bases, leaving 7 bases between the germline ends. The CDR3 DNA is TGTGCCAGCAGCGTAGAATGGCTTGGAAACACCATATATTTT. Residues: CASSVEWLGNTIYF.

The chain combines TRBV24-1 with TRBJ2-1, with TRBD2 as a possible D gene (5 bases). Germline V gene data show CDR1 as KGHDR and CDR2 as SFDVKD. V was shortened by 2 bases and J by 0 bases, with 13 bases between the two germline ends. This CDR3 comprises 17 residues. CDR3 in amino acids: CATSDYPGSSSYNEQFF. The CDR3 DNA sequence: TGTGCCACCAGTGATTACCCGGGATCGAGCTCCTACAATGAGCAGTTCTTC.

J is TRBJ1-5 and V is TRBV12-5; tentatively, D is TRBD1 (5 bases). Germline V gene sequence: CDR1 LGHNT, CDR2 FRNRAP. CDR3 length equals 15 residues. The V end lost 5 bases, the J end lost 2 bases, and 13 bases lay between the germline ends. The DNA for the CDR3 is TGTGCTAGTGGTCCTCCCGGGGGTGGCAATCAGCCCCAGCATTTT. This translates into CASGPPGGGNQPQHF.

This clonotype was recorded many times. A junction boundary mismatches the germline segment, possibly from a read error. V and J are TRBV3-1 and TRBJ1-1, with unresolved D. The CDR3 totals 12 residues. Germline assignment: CDR1 LGHDT and CDR2 YNNKEL (reference sequence). The CDR3 nucleotides are TGCGCCAGCAGCCAAGGTCGGACTGAAGCTTTCTTT. Protein product: CASSQGRTEAFF.

This clonotype was seen more than once but under ten times. V usage is TRBV29-1 and J usage is TRBJ2-1, with TRBD1 matching 10 bases. The CDR3 spans 14 residues. The ends lost 7 bases at V and 7 bases at J; junction bases unmatched: 10. The V gene's germline CDR1 is SQVTM and CDR2 ANQGSEA. Here the CDR3 reads CSASFGTGENEQFF. DNA of the CDR3: TGCAGCGCAAGTTTCGGGACAGGGGAGAATGAGCAGTTCTTC.

This clonotype was seen only a few times. This chain uses TRBV5-1 with TRBJ2-7; D gene ambiguous. Trimming left V 0 bases short and J 3 bases short, with 13 bases between. Germline V gene data show CDR1 as SGHRS and CDR2 as YFSETQ. This CDR3 is built from 15 residues. The DNA for the CDR3 is TGCGCCAGCAGCTTGGTCGGGCTAGAATTCTACGAGCAGTACTTC. Protein sequence: CASSLVGLEFYEQYF.

This clonotype was seen a few times. The rearrangement links TRBV5-1 to TRBJ2-3; 10 bases are shared with TRBD2. With V trimmed by 7 bases and J by 1 base, 12 bases remained unmatched. Germline V gives CDR1 SGHRS, CDR2 YFSETQ. The CDR3 has 17 amino acids. CDR3 nucleotides: TGCGCCAGCGGAGGACTACTAGCGGGATTGGGCACAGATACGCAGTATTTT. Translating gives CASGGLLAGLGTDTQYF.

The chain recombines TRBV12-3 or TRBV12-4 with TRBJ1-2; 8 bases align to TRBD1. With 6 bases clipped from V and 1 base from J, the junction kept 16 bases outside the gene matches. This CDR3 is 18 amino acids long. This chain's CDR3 is CASSQLRQGLRLNYGYTF. CDR3 bases: TGTGCCAGCAGCCAACTCAGACAGGGGCTCCGACTTAACTATGGCTACACCTTC.

The chain is built from TRBV27 and TRBJ2-7; 12 positions match TRBD2. The junction had 19 bases not matched to a gene; V was cut back by 8 bases and J by 2 bases. The CDR3 contains 19 residues. Germline assignment: CDR1 MNHEY and CDR2 SMNVEV (reference sequence). For the CDR3, the DNA is TGTGCCAGCCGGGCGGAAGCTAGCGGGGGGGCCAATTTGCCCTACGAGCAGTACTTC. As protein: CASRAEASGGANLPYEQYF.

This chain joins TRBV7-2 and TRBJ2-3; no definite D call. From germline, CDR1 is SGHTA and CDR2 FQGNSA. Deletions cut 7 bases from V and 10 bases from J, with 12 bases between. The CDR3 runs 11 residues. The CDR3 reads CASTNGVSQYF. Written as DNA, the CDR3 is TGTGCCAGCACCAACGGAGTTTCGCAGTATTTT.

This rearrangement joins TRBV12-3 or TRBV12-4 to TRBJ2-1, with D possibly TRBD1 on 6 matching bases. This CDR3 is built from 14 residues. Trimming removed 7 bases from V and 3 bases from J, with 13 bases in between. The CDR3, as DNA: TGTGCCAGCAACCGGGACATTGACTACAATGAGCAGTTCTTC. Its translation is CASNRDIDYNEQFF.

The rearrangement uses TRBV2 and TRBJ2-1; possibly TRBD2 for D (5 bases). The germline gives CDR1 SNHLY, CDR2 FYNNEI. V was trimmed by 0 bases and J by 0 bases, leaving 12 bases between them. The CDR3 length is 17 residues. CDR3 in DNA: TGTGCCAGCAGTGAAGCGAGCGCCGGGGTCTCCTACAATGAGCAGTTCTTC. This translates into CASSEASAGVSYNEQFF.

This clonotype came up a few times. The chain is built from TRBV12-3 or TRBV12-4 and TRBJ2-3, with no clear D. There are 15 residues in the CDR3. V was pared by 3 bases and J by 1 base, with 11 bases between. CDR3 in DNA: TGTGCCAGCAGTTTGGTAGGGTTTGGCACAGATACGCAGTATTTT. Amino acid sequence: CASSLVGFGTDTQYF.

The chain is built from TRBV5-6 and TRBJ1-1; no reliable D call. The germline V gene encodes CDR1 SGHDT and CDR2 YYEEEE. The V gene lost 2 bases and the J gene lost 0 bases, with 8 bases spanning the gap. CDR3 size: 14 residues. CDR3 in amino acids: CASSFGAVNTEAFF. The CDR3 bases are TGTGCCAGCAGCTTCGGCGCTGTGAACACTGAAGCTTTCTTT.

The V call is TRBV9, the J call TRBJ1-1; no clear D. CDR3 length equals 13 residues. Germline CDR1 and CDR2: SGDLS and YYNGEE. V gave up 2 bases and J gave up 2 bases, with 7 bases separating them. CDR3 protein: CASSVLQNTEAFF. CDR3 nucleotide sequence: TGTGCCAGCAGCGTCCTACAAAACACTGAAGCTTTCTTT.